The following is a T cell receptor (beta chain) sequence with its context. V lost 2 bases, J lost 5 bases, and 3 bases stayed unmatched. The CDR3 extends over 14 amino acids. Germline CDR1 and CDR2: MNHEY and SVGAGI. Division of CD4+ cells produced a CD45RA+ naive subset and a CD45RA-negative memory subset. Sequencing used immunoSEQ multiplex PCR; TCRdb keeps in-frame clones, though not all of them. The repertoire has about 2 million clones, 95% of them found once; the top ten carry 0.13%. These data originate in a study of shared clonotypes between healthy human individuals. The chain joins TRBV6-5 to TRBJ2-5, with 9 bases fitting TRBD2. This TCR came from a man aged 18 to 29 in good health. The sequencing sample was made of naive CD4+ T cells sorted from blood. Subset meaning: CD45RA+ positively selected. The CDR3 region has the DNA TGTGCCAGCAGTTACATAGCGGGAGAGGAGACCCAGTACTTC. It yields the protein CASSYIAGEETQYF.